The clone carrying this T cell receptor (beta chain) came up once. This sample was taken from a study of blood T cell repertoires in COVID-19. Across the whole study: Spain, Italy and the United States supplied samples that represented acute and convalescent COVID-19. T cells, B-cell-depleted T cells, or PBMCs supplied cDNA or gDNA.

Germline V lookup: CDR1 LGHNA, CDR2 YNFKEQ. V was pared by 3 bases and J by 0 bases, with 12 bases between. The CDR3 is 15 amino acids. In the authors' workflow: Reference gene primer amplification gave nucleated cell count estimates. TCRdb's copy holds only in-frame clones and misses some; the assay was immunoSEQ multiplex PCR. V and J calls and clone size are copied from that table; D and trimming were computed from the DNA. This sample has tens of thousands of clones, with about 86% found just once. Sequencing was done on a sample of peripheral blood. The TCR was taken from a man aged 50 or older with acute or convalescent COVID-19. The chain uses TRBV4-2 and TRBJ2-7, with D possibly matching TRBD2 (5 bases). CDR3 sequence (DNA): TGTGCCAGCAGCCAGCAATACCGGGGCTCCTACGAGCAGTACTTC. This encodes CASSQQYRGSYEQYF.